The 28 T cell receptor beta chains below were found in one sample sequenced in a study of blood T cells in healthy people across ages (dated by TCRdb to the mid-2010s). The library was obtained by 5' RACE. Data came from an Illumina HiSeq 2500. A second PCR of roughly 6 to 11 cycles was performed with a sample-barcoded 5' primer and a J-beta primer mix. In TCRdb, the public reads were trimmed at Q25 with fastp and aligned with MiXCR, with productive beta chains retained. Each entry merges the rows of one CDR3 protein and shows their most common DNA and genes. This sample holds about 560,000 distinct CDR3 sequences; 27% were observed only once. The top ten clones comprise under 4.5% of the sample. This same sample was also taken into another study, of T cells of mothers and their children.

Sequencing input: blood. All receptors come from a boy younger than 10 in good health.

The chain couples TRBV20-1 to TRBJ1-5, with D tentatively TRBD1 (6 bases). CDR3 length equals 14 residues. Deletions cut 6 bases from V and 1 base from J, with 13 bases between. Per the germline V gene, CDR1 is DFQATT and CDR2 is SNEGSKA (reference sequence). The CDR3 nucleotides are TGCAGTGCCCCTAGTCAGGGGAGCAATCAGCCCCAGCATTTT. Translating gives CSAPSQGSNQPQHF.

There are a few counts of this clonotype. The CDR3 sequence is CASSFWTAQLRPGANVLTF. For the CDR3, the DNA is TGTGCCAGCAGTTTCTGGACAGCCCAACTAAGACCTGGGGCCAACGTCCTGACTTTC. The rearrangement links TRBV27 to TRBJ2-6; possible D gene TRBD1, 6 bases. Trimming shortened V by 3 bases and J by 2 bases, and 20 bases separated the two germline ends. Per the germline V gene, CDR1 is MNHEY and CDR2 is SMNVEV (reference sequence). This CDR3 region has 19 residues.

CDR3 region: CASSFPQLETEAFF. CDR3 DNA: TGTGCCAGCAGTTTTCCCCAGCTTGAAACTGAAGCTTTCTTT. The chain employs TRBV12-3 or TRBV12-4 and TRBJ1-1, with no clear D. V was cut by 3 bases and J by 5 bases, with 13 bases left in between. CDR3 length: 14 amino acids.

Ten or more counts support this clonotype. The rearrangement joins TRBV3-1 to TRBJ1-2, with 8 nucleotides matching TRBD1. The CDR3 loop spans 13 amino acids. From germline, CDR1 is LGHDT and CDR2 YNNKEL (reference sequence). V was clipped by 4 bases and J by 7 bases; unmatched bases: 5. The CDR3 region is CASSLQGAGGYTF. DNA of the CDR3: TGTGCCAGCAGCCTGCAGGGGGCCGGTGGCTACACCTTC.

The rearrangement links TRBV6-5 to TRBJ2-7; maybe TRBD2 (5 bases). This CDR3 contains 16 residues. Germline V gives CDR1 MNHEY, CDR2 SVGAGI. With 2 bases removed from V and 3 bases from J, the gap between germline ends came to 17 bases. CDR3 DNA sequence: TGTGCCAGCAGTTACGGGGAGCGCAGTGGGGTCTACGAGCAGTACTTC. Its translation: CASSYGERSGVYEQYF.

The chain has TRBV7-9 and TRBJ2-5; D not resolved. Deletions cut 5 bases from V and 1 base from J, with 14 bases between. Germline V gene sequence: CDR1 SEHNR, CDR2 FQNEAQ (reference sequence). The CDR3 spans 15 residues. The CDR3 sequence is CASSLGVLTQETQYF. CDR3 sequence (DNA): TGTGCCAGCAGCCTTGGGGTCCTAACCCAAGAGACCCAGTACTTC.

This clonotype showed up many times. This sequence joins TRBV12-3 or TRBV12-4 and TRBJ2-4, with D maybe TRBD1 (5 bases). The V end lost 7 bases, the J end lost 6 bases, and 13 bases lay between the germline ends. This CDR3 is 13 amino acids long. The DNA of the CDR3 is TGTGCCAGCACCCTGGGGCTGGGAAACATTCAGTACTTC. The encoded protein is CASTLGLGNIQYF.

This clonotype has a handful of counts. A read error may be the cause here, since a much bigger clone is one base away. CDR3 region: CASSSRLALAKNIQNF. The DNA for the CDR3 is TGTGCCAGCAGCTCCAGACTTGCTCTAGCCAAAAACATTCAGAACTTC. The chain has TRBV7-8 and TRBJ2-4; D perhaps matches TRBD2 (5 bases). The CDR3 spans 16 residues. The germline gives CDR1 SGHVS, CDR2 FQNEAQ.

The genes are TRBV12-3 or TRBV12-4 and TRBJ2-5; a possible D gene is TRBD1 (6 bases). The J call may be mistaken, given a closer DNA end match to TRBJ2-7. CDR3 length: 16 amino acids. The CDR3: CASSLNWDTIPSEQYF. The CDR3 coding sequence is TGTGCCAGCAGTTTAAATTGGGACACCATCCCCTCCGAGCAGTACTTC.

The V call is TRBV15, the J call TRBJ2-1, with 7 bases matching TRBD2. Germline loops: CDR1 LNHNV, CDR2 YYDKDF (reference sequence). The CDR3 extends over 15 amino acids. Trimming took 6 bases from V and 2 from J; bases not matched to a gene: 7. This CDR3 reads CATRRAGKAYNEQFF. DNA of the CDR3: TGTGCCACCAGGCGAGCGGGAAAGGCCTACAATGAGCAGTTCTTC.

This rearrangement joins TRBV18 to TRBJ2-1, with 7 bases that match TRBD2. The CDR3 contains 12 residues. The V segment lost 4 bases and the J segment 10 bases; nucleotides outside the gene matches: 4. The V gene's germline CDR1 is KGHSH and CDR2 LQKENI. The CDR3 DNA is TGTGCCAGCTCACAGAGCGGGGCAGAGCAGTTCTTC. Amino acid sequence: CASSQSGAEQFF.

The genes are TRBV12-5 and TRBJ2-3; a possible D gene is TRBD2 (6 bases). The germline V and J ends were trimmed by 2 bases and 3 bases, with 15 bases remaining between them. This CDR3 has 16 amino acids. In germline, CDR1 is LGHNT, CDR2 FRNRAP. DNA of the CDR3: TGTGCTAGTGGTTTGTTTGGGGGGTTAGAGACAGATACGCAGTATTTT. Encoded protein: CASGLFGGLETDTQYF.

This clonotype has just a few counts. V is TRBV4-1 and J is TRBJ2-7; no definite D call. CDR1 MGHRA and CDR2 YSYEKL come from the germline V gene. This CDR3 contains 14 residues. The V end lost 0 bases, the J end lost 6 bases, and 12 bases lay between the germline ends. CDR3 nucleotide sequence: TGCGCCAGCAGCCAAGATTGGAACACACCCGAGCAGTACTTC. Translating gives CASSQDWNTPEQYF.

This rearrangement joins TRBV20-1 to TRBJ1-2; D gene ambiguous. The V end was cut by 6 bases, the J end by 5 bases, with 19 bases between. CDR1 DFQATT and CDR2 SNEGSKA come from the germline V gene (reference sequence). The CDR3 spans 14 residues. The CDR3 sequence is CSAAPAETWYGYTF. For the CDR3, the DNA is TGCAGTGCGGCCCCGGCTGAAACTTGGTATGGCTACACCTTC.

The chain combines TRBV12-3 or TRBV12-4 with TRBJ2-5; D call uncertain. V was cut by 5 bases and J by 11 bases, with 15 bases left in between. This CDR3 is 12 amino acids long. Written as DNA, the CDR3 is TGTGCCAGCAGTACCGGACGGAAAGGACAGTACTTC. Translated, it gives CASSTGRKGQYF.

CDR3 in DNA: TGTGCCAGCAGCTTAGGGCCATCAGGGGCCCCCTACGAGCAGTACTTC. It specifies CASSLGPSGAPYEQYF. The chain recombines TRBV7-2 with TRBJ2-5; possible D gene TRBD1, 6 bases. The end of the DNA aligns better with TRBJ2-7, so the J call may be wrong. Germline CDR1 and CDR2: SGHTA and FQGNSA. The CDR3 is 16 residues long.

This clonotype was seen ten or more times. This chain uses TRBV7-9 with TRBJ2-7; D remains unclear. Germline V lookup: CDR1 SEHNR, CDR2 FQNEAQ (reference sequence). The CDR3 has 12 residues. V lost 2 bases and J lost 2, with 4 bases in between. The CDR3: CASSLSPYEQYF. CDR3 DNA: TGTGCCAGCAGCTTATCCCCCTACGAGCAGTACTTC. Full variable domain (rest looked up from reference TRBV7-9 and TRBJ2-7): DTGVSQNPRHKITKRGQNVTFRCDPISEHNRLYWYRQTLGQGPEFLTYFQNEAQLEKSRLLSDRFSAERPKGSFSTLEIQRTEQGDSAMYLCASSLSPYEQYFGPGTRLTVT.

The chain carries TRBV6-6 and TRBJ2-2, with D hard to call. The CDR3 runs to 15 residues. Trimming left V 7 bases short and J 1 base short, with 13 bases between. Germline assignment: CDR1 MNHNY and CDR2 SVGAGI (reference sequence). The CDR3 nucleotides are TGTGCCAGCACTCTTACCCCAGGGAACACCGGGGAGCTGTTTTTT. Its protein product is CASTLTPGNTGELFF.

The chain carries TRBV6-5 and TRBJ2-1; D call uncertain. Trimming pared 6 bases from V and 4 bases from J, leaving 10 bases between. Looked up from germline, CDR1 is MNHEY and CDR2 is SVGAGI. The CDR3 loop spans 13 amino acids. The CDR3 loop reads CASSRDTYNEQFF. In nucleotides, the CDR3 is TGTGCCAGCAGCCGCGACACTTACAATGAGCAGTTCTTC.

This clonotype was seen once. The V gene is TRBV5-1, the J gene TRBJ2-6; 8 bases are a match to TRBD1. The end of the DNA aligns better with TRBJ2-7, so the J call may be wrong. The CDR3 has 15 amino acids. Germline V CDR1 and CDR2: SGHRS, YFSETQ. The CDR3 DNA sequence: TGCGCCAGCAGCTTGGGGACCAGGGGGCTGGACGAGCAGTACTTC. Residues: CASSLGTRGLDEQYF.

This chain uses TRBV20-1 with TRBJ2-3; 7 bases map to TRBD2. This CDR3 spans 18 amino acids. CDR1 and CDR2 from the germline V gene are DFQATT and SNEGSKA (reference sequence). The V segment lost 0 bases and the J segment 6 bases; nucleotides outside the gene matches: 18. Here the CDR3 DNA reads TGCAGTGCTAGAGATCTCCCGTCGAGGACTAGTTCAGCGGATACGCAGTATTTT. As protein: CSARDLPSRTSSADTQYF.

V gene TRBV10-1 combines with J gene TRBJ1-2; maybe TRBD1 (6 bases). Deletions cut 7 bases from V and 0 bases from J, with 18 bases between. CDR1 is WNHNN and CDR2 is SYGVQD in the germline V gene (reference sequence). The CDR3 contains 16 residues. CDR3 DNA: TGCGCCAGCACCGCAGGGGTTGGGGGCACTAACTATGGCTACACCTTC. Residues: CASTAGVGGTNYGYTF.

At least ten counts were recorded for this clonotype. The CDR3 DNA sequence: TGTGCCAGCAGCCCGGGACAGGGGGATCAAGAGACCCAGTACTTC. Translating gives CASSPGQGDQETQYF. The chain links TRBV3-1 to TRBJ2-5; 11 bases line up with TRBD1. J was trimmed by 2 bases and V by 4 bases; bases with no gene match: 3. From germline, CDR1 is LGHDT and CDR2 YNNKEL (reference sequence). The CDR3 contains 15 residues.

In this sample, this clonotype turned up a few times. The rearrangement uses TRBV18 and TRBJ1-6; the match to TRBD1 covers 8 bases. V gave up 5 bases and J gave up 8 bases; unmatched junction bases: 5. The CDR3 runs 14 residues. The germline V gene encodes CDR1 KGHSH and CDR2 LQKENI. The CDR3 DNA is TGTGCCAGCTCAGCGGACAGGGCCTATTCACCCCTCCACTTT. This codes for CASSADRAYSPLHF.

This rearrangement joins TRBV15 to TRBJ2-1; 10 bases align to TRBD2. This CDR3 region has 15 residues. Germline V gives CDR1 LNHNV, CDR2 YYDKDF (reference sequence). Trimming at V came to 3 bases and at J to 8 bases, leaving 7 bases not matched to a gene. In DNA form, the CDR3 reads TGTGCCACCAGCAGTCCCGGGACTAGCGAAGATGAGCAGTTCTTC. Its protein is CATSSPGTSEDEQFF. Complete variable domain (other parts from reference TRBV15 and TRBJ2-1): DAMVIQNPRYQVTQFGKPVTLSCSQTLNHNVMYWYQQKSSQAPKLLFHYYDKDFNNEADTPDNFQSRRPNTSFCFLDIRSPGLGDTAMYLCATSSPGTSEDEQFFGPGTRLTVL.

The gene calls are TRBV12-3 or TRBV12-4 and TRBJ1-2; perhaps TRBD1 as D (5 bases). The V and J ends lost 1 base and 6 bases respectively, with 21 bases between them. This CDR3 is 17 amino acids long. CDR3 sequence reads: CASSLDRGAIRNDGYTF. DNA of the CDR3: TGTGCCAGCAGTTTAGATAGGGGAGCCATTCGTAATGATGGCTACACCTTC.

The chain joins TRBV7-3 to TRBJ2-2; TRBD2 matches 12 bases. V shed 5 bases and J 7 bases; nucleotides not matched to a gene: 8. Per germline, CDR1 SGHTA and CDR2 FQGTGA. CDR3 length equals 16 residues. The CDR3 is CASSPGGLAGFGELFF. The CDR3 region has the DNA TGTGCCAGCAGCCCCGGCGGACTAGCGGGGTTCGGGGAGCTGTTTTTT.

The rearrangement joins TRBV6-5 to TRBJ2-1; 9 bases are a match to TRBD1. V lost 0 bases and J lost 8; bases outside the gene matches: 23. This CDR3 is 21 amino acids long. Germline V gene sequence: CDR1 MNHEY, CDR2 SVGAGI. The CDR3 loop is CASSYSKRGTGSLPNGDEQFF. The CDR3 DNA is TGTGCCAGCAGTTACTCGAAGAGGGGGACAGGGTCCCTTCCGAATGGGGATGAGCAGTTCTTC.